Listed below are T cell receptor beta chains from one sample, sequenced in a study of regulatory T cells in long-lasting Graves disease. TCRdb used MiXCR to reprocess the multiplex PCR reads, holding one entry per CDR3 protein. This table holds around 500,000 distinct CDR3 sequences, around 21% found once. Sequencing was performed on peripheral blood mononuclear cells (PBMCs), taken when the disease was refractory, from a patient treated with antithyroid drugs. The source of these receptors is a female donor with Graves disease. Both conserved end residues are part of each CDR3. The D gene is left open where the match is weak. Clone size appears in some rows only: once, few, many, or a class for an expanded clone.

D gene	V gene	J gene	clone size	CDR3 DNA	CDR3 protein
.	TRBV6-1	TRBJ1-1	many	TGTGCCAGCACCTATCGGACTGAAGCTTTCTTT	CASTYRTEAFF
.	TRBV28	TRBJ1-5	.	TGTGCCAGCAGCACCAGTGGGGGCCCCCAGCATTTT	CASSTSGGPQHF
TRBD1	TRBV25-1	TRBJ1-1	few	TGTGCCAGCAGGAGACGGGGGACAGGCCAAAACACTGAAGCTTTCTTT	CASRRRGTGQNTEAFF
.	TRBV5-1	TRBJ2-7	few	TGCGCCAGCAGCTTGGAAGTCAGGTCTAGATGGGAGCAGTACTTC	CASSLEVRSRWEQYF
.	TRBV28	TRBJ2-7	many	TGTGCCAGCAGTTTTTCGGGGATCCCCCTAGTAGTGCAGTACTTC	CASSFSGIPLVVQYF
.	TRBV9	TRBJ2-2	.	TGTGCCAGCAGCGCCGGACCCCGCGCCGGGGAGCTGTTTTTT	CASSAGPRAGELFF
.	TRBV2	TRBJ2-1	.	TGTGCCAGCAGTGCGGATAGTGTAGATGAGCAGTTCTTC	CASSADSVDEQFF
TRBD1	TRBV15	TRBJ1-4	.	TGTGCCACCAGCAAACAGGGGGTTAATGAAAAACTGTTTTTT	CATSKQGVNEKLFF
.	TRBV29-1	TRBJ2-2	few	TGCAGTTATATTCCCGGGACAACTAACACCGGGGAGCTGTTTTTT	CSYIPGTTNTGELFF
TRBD2	TRBV7-2	TRBJ2-6	.	TGTGCCAGCAGCCTTAGCGGGAGGCTTCCTGGGGCCAACGTCCTGACTTTC	CASSLSGRLPGANVLTF
TRBD1	TRBV9	TRBJ2-7	.	TGTGCCAGCAGTCGTGACAGGGGTTCGGCCTACTACGAGCAGTACTTC	CASSRDRGSAYYEQYF
.	TRBV11-2	TRBJ1-3	many	TGTGCCAGCAGCCGTGAGAACTCTGGAAACACCATATATTTT	CASSRENSGNTIYF
.	TRBV19	TRBJ2-5	.	TGTGCCAGTAGTATAGGCCGGGGACGCCAAGAGACCCAGTACTTC	CASSIGRGRQETQYF
.	TRBV5-6	TRBJ2-7	many	TGTGCCAGCAGCTTAAGGACAGACTCCTACGAGCAGTACTTC	CASSLRTDSYEQYF
TRBD2	TRBV9	TRBJ2-2	.	TGTGCCAGCAGCGGGGGGGGGGATAGGGCCACCGGGGAGCTGTTTTTT	CASSGGGDRATGELFF
TRBD1	TRBV7-9	TRBJ2-2	.	TGTGCCAGCAGCTCGCGACAGGGCTCTGGGGAGCTGTTTTTT	CASSSRQGSGELFF
.	TRBV5-1	TRBJ2-7	many	TGCGCCAGCAGCTTCGAAGGACGGAGCTACGAGCAGTACTTC	CASSFEGRSYEQYF
.	TRBV19	TRBJ1-1	many	TGTGCCAGTAGTCAAATGCGGCAGGGAGTTGAAGCTTTCTTT	CASSQMRQGVEAFF
.	TRBV20-1	TRBJ1-5	many	TGCAGTGCTAGAGATCAAGAAGATGCTAGCAATCAGCCCCAGCATTTT	CSARDQEDASNQPQHF
.	TRBV28	TRBJ1-1	many	TGTGCCAGCAGTTTATTCTCGGCCCGGAACACTGAAGCTTTCTTT	CASSLFSARNTEAFF
TRBD1	TRBV7-2	TRBJ2-7	few	TGTGCCAGCAGAAAAGGGACAGGGGGGTACTACGAGCAGTACTTC	CASRKGTGGYYEQYF
TRBD2	TRBV6-2/TRBV6-3	TRBJ2-7	few	TGTGCCAGCAGTGAATGGGGGAGGCTTAGCGGGAGTCAAACCTACGAGCAGTACTTC	CASSEWGRLSGSQTYEQYF
TRBD2	TRBV18	TRBJ2-5	.	TGTGCCAGCTCACCACCGATCATGCTAGCGGGACCAGAGACCCAGTACTTC	CASSPPIMLAGPETQYF
.	TRBV11-2	TRBJ1-1	.	TGTGCCAGCAGCTTAGGATTAATTATCGGGACACCGAACACTGAAGCTTTCTTT	CASSLGLIIGTPNTEAFF
TRBD1	TRBV5-1	TRBJ2-7	few	TGCGCCAGCAGCTCTCGACAGGGGGGTCTCGAGCAGTACTTC	CASSSRQGGLEQYF
.	TRBV28	TRBJ2-5	many	TGTGCCAGCAGACGATTGAGGCAGCAACAAGAGACCCAGTACTTC	CASRRLRQQQETQYF
.	TRBV12-5	TRBJ2-1	few	TGTGCTAGTGGAGATTTCCGAGCTTGGACGTCTTACAATGAGCAGTTCTTC	CASGDFRAWTSYNEQFF
.	TRBV28	TRBJ2-7	many	TGTGCCAGCACGGGGACTGATCTTTACGAGCAGTACTTC	CASTGTDLYEQYF
TRBD1	TRBV14	TRBJ1-4	.	TGTGCCAGCAGCCAAGGGGACAGGTATCATGAAAAACTGTTTTTT	CASSQGDRYHEKLFF
.	TRBV15	TRBJ1-2	.	TGTGCCACCAGCAGATCGCCGGGACACCTCTATGGCTACACCTTC	CATSRSPGHLYGYTF
TRBD1	TRBV27	TRBJ1-6	few	TGTGCCAGCAGTTTAAGTGCCCCGCTATCCAGGGGGAGGTATAATCGTTCACCCCTCCACTTT	CASSLSAPLSRGRYNRSPLHF
.	TRBV27	TRBJ2-7	many	TGTGCCAGCAGTTTTGCAGGCGTCTCCTACGAGCAGTACTTC	CASSFAGVSYEQYF
.	TRBV6-2/TRBV6-3	TRBJ2-7	many	TGTGCCAGCTTACAGAGGGACTCCTACGAGCAGTACTTC	CASLQRDSYEQYF
.	TRBV27	TRBJ2-7	many	TGTGCCAGCAGTTTCTTCCCACTCTTCTACGAGCAGTACTTC	CASSFFPLFYEQYF
TRBD2	TRBV6-9	TRBJ2-1	.	TGTGCCAGCAGTTACGGGACTAGCGGAAATGAGCAGTTCTTC	CASSYGTSGNEQFF
.	TRBV5-1	TRBJ2-1	once	TGCGCCAGCAGTGGGGGGTATTGGGATGAGCAGTTCTTC	CASSGGYWDEQFF
.	TRBV11-2	TRBJ2-5	many	TGTGCCAGCAGCTCCGGGAGGACAGGGAGGGAGACCCAGTACTTC	CASSSGRTGRETQYF
.	TRBV20-1	TRBJ2-1	few	TGCAGTGCTAGCGGGAGCTACTACAATGAGCAGTTCTTC	CSASGSYYNEQFF
TRBD1	TRBV20-1	TRBJ2-7	many	TGCAGTGCTAGAGCTACCGGACAGGGGCGTGAGCAGTACTTC	CSARATGQGREQYF
TRBD1	TRBV10-2	TRBJ1-1	many	TGCGCCAGCAGACCCAGACAGGGACGATTTCTTGGGAGAACTAACACTGAAGCTTTCTTT	CASRPRQGRFLGRTNTEAFF
TRBD2	TRBV20-1	TRBJ2-7	.	TGCAGTGCTTTATCCGGGACTAGCGGGAGCTACGAGCAGTACTTC	CSALSGTSGSYEQYF
.	TRBV6-1	TRBJ1-5	many	TGTGCCAGCAGTCCACAGCCCAATCAGCCCCAGCATTTT	CASSPQPNQPQHF
.	TRBV12-3/TRBV12-4	TRBJ1-5	many	TGTGCCAGCAGTTTAGAAACGGGGGTTACGGTTCAGCCCCAGCATTTT	CASSLETGVTVQPQHF
.	TRBV12-3/TRBV12-4	TRBJ1-1	many	TGTGCCAGCAGCTCGGGATTGGCTTTCTTT	CASSSGLAFF
TRBD1	TRBV7-9	TRBJ2-7	.	TGTGCCAGCAGACTGCAACGGACAGGGGGCTTCGACGAGCAGTACTTC	CASRLQRTGGFDEQYF